Listed here is a single T cell receptor beta chain. Its antigen remains unidentified. The entry originates in a study of cytomegalovirus exposure and HLA in healthy donors. CDR3 size: 13 residues. Trimming stripped 3 bases from V and 5 bases from J, with 13 bases between. The germline V gene encodes CDR1 SQVTM and CDR2 ANQGSEA. Use of 60 Vbeta and 13 Jbeta primers characterized the PCR. TCRdb keeps only in-frame clones here, not all; method: immunoSEQ multiplex PCR. The record lists approximately 43,000 clones, of which the ten most abundant hold around 1.8%. Findings and caveats of the study: Later on, a genetic analysis was performed. It linked a missense variant in DCLRE1C with V- and J-gene trimming of TCR beta. The study had only CMV serostatus as immune exposure information. A later analysis appeared to link common viral pathogens to several of the most significant clusters.

The receptor was isolated from a woman in her 30s in good health and CMV-seronegative. The specimen was PBMCs. This chain links TRBV29-1 with TRBJ1-1; D is perhaps TRBD1 (6 bases). This CDR3 is CSVDLGGQTEAFF. CDR3 nucleotides: TGCAGCGTTGATCTCGGGGGGCAGACTGAAGCTTTCTTT. Full variable domain (missing parts from reference TRBV29-1 and TRBJ1-1): SAVISQKPSRDICQRGTSLTIQCQVDSQVTMMFWYRQQPGQSLTLIATANQGSEATYESGFVIDKFPISRPNLTFSTLTVSNMSPEDSSIYLCSVDLGGQTEAFFGQGTRLTVV.